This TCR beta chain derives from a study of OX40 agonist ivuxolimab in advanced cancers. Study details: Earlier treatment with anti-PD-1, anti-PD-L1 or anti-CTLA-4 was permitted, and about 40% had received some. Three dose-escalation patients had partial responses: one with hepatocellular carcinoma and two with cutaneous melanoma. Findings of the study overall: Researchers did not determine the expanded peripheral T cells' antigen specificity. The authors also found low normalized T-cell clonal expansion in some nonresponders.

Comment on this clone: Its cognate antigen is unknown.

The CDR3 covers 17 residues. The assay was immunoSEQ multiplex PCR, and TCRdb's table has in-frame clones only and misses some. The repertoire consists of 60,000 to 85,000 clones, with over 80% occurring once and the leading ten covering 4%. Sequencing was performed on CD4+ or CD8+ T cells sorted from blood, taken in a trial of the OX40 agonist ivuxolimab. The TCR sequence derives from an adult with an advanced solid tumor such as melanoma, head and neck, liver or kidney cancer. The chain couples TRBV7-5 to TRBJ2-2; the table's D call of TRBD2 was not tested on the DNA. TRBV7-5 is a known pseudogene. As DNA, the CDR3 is TGTGTCAGAAGCTCTATGGCCCCGGGGGGGGAATCCGGGGAGCTGTTTTTT. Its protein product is CVRSSMAPGGESGELFF.